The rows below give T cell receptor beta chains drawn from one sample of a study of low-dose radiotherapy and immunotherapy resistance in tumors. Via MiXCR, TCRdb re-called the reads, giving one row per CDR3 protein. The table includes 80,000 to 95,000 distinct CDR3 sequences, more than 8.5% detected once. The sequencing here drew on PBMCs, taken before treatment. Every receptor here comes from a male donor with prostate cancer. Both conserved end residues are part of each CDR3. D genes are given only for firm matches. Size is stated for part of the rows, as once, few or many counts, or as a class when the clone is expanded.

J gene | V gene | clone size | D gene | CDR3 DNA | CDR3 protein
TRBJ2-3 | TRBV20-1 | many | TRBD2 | TGCAGTGCTACGGGGATAGCGGGGGAGCAAGATACGCAGTATTTT | CSATGIAGEQDTQYF
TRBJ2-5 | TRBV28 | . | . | TGTGCCAGCACCACGTTATACTCAGGGAAAGAGACCCAGTACTTC | CASTTLYSGKETQYF
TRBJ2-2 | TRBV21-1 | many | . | TGTGCCAGCACCATAGGGGACCGGGGTGCGAACACCGGGGAGCTGTTTTTT | CASTIGDRGANTGELFF
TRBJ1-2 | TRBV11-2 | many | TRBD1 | TGTGCCAGCAGCTTGGGTCGACAGGGTAGTGGCTACACCTTC | CASSLGRQGSGYTF
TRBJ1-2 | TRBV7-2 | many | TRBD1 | TGTGCCAGCAGCCACACCCCCCCAGGGGGCGCTGGCTACACCTTC | CASSHTPPGGAGYTF
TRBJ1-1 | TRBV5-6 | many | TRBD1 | TGTGCCAGCGCTACGACAGGGGGCACTGAAGCTTTCTTT | CASATTGGTEAFF
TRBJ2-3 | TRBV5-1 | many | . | TGCGCCAGCAGCTTGGTGTCTAGCGGCACAGATACGCAGTATTTT | CASSLVSSGTDTQYF
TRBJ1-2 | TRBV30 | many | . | TGTGCCTGGGGGACACTGGCGAACTATGGCTACACCTTC | CAWGTLANYGYTF
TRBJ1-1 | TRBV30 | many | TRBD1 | TGTGCCTGGAGTGGCTTGGGACAGGGTGAAGCTTTCTTT | CAWSGLGQGEAFF
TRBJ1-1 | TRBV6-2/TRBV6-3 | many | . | TGTGCCAGCAGTTACTCAGGGAAGACTGAAGCTTTCTTT | CASSYSGKTEAFF
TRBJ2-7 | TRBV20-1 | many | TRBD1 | TGCAGTGCTAGAGACCAAGGGGGCCATATACCCTACGAGCAGTACTTC | CSARDQGGHIPYEQYF
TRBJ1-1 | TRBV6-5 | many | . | TGTGCCAGCAGTTACTCGAGCGGGGGGCTCACTGAAGCTTTCTTT | CASSYSSGGLTEAFF
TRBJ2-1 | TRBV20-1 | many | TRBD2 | TGCAGTGCTAGAGATCTGGAGACTAGCGGCACCTACAATGAGCAGTTCTTC | CSARDLETSGTYNEQFF
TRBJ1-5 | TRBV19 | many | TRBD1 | TGTGCCAGTAGTTGGGACAGCGATAGCAATCAGCCCCAGCATTTT | CASSWDSDSNQPQHF
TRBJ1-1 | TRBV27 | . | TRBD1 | TGTGCCAGCAGTTTGTGGGGGACAGCGAACACTGAAGCTTTCTTT | CASSLWGTANTEAFF
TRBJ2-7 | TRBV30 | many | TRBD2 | TGTGCCTGGAGATTAGCGGGAGGGCCACGGGAGCAGTACTTC | CAWRLAGGPREQYF
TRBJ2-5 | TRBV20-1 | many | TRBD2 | TGCAGTGCTACGAGCGGGAGCCACGGAGAGACCCAGTACTTC | CSATSGSHGETQYF
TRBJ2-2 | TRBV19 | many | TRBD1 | TGTGCCAGTTCCCAGACAGGGGATAACACCGGGGAGCTGTTTTTT | CASSQTGDNTGELFF
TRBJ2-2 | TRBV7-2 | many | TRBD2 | TGTGCCAGCATCCCCACTAGCGGGAGTAGCGGGGAGCTGTTTTTT | CASIPTSGSSGELFF
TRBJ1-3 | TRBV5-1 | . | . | TGCGCCAGCAGCTTGGAATCTGGAAACACCATATATTTT | CASSLESGNTIYF
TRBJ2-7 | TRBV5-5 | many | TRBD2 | TGTGCCAGCAGCCAAAGCGGGAGAGGCCCCTACGAGCAGTACTTC | CASSQSGRGPYEQYF
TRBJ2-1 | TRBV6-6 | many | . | TGTGCCAGCAGTTACGGTGGGGCGCGGTACAATGAGCAGTTCTTC | CASSYGGARYNEQFF
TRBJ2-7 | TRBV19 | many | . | TGTGCCAGTAGTTTCCAGACAGGCTACGAGCAGTACTTC | CASSFQTGYEQYF
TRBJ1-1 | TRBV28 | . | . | TGTGCCAGCACCACAGGAGTCACTGAAGCTTTCTTT | CASTTGVTEAFF
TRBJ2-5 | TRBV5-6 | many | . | TGTGCCAGCAGCCTCCGGGGCGGAGTGATTTTGACCCAGTACTTC | CASSLRGGVILTQYF
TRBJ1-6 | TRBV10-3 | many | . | TGTGCCATCAGTGAATTAACTAATTCACCCCTCCACTTT | CAISELTNSPLHF
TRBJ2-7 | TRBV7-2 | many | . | TGTGCCAGCAGCTTAGCGACTTATAGCTCCTACGAGCAGTACTTC | CASSLATYSSYEQYF
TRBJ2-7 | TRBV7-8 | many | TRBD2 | TGTGCCAGCAGCTTGAGACGGGAGGGCGAGCAGTACTTC | CASSLRREGEQYF
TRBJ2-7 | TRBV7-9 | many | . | TGTGCCAGCAGGAGGACTTCCTGGGGTTCGCAGTACTTC | CASRRTSWGSQYF
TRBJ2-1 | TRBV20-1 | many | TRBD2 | TGCAGTGCTAAAATTTTTGGGGGGACTAGCGGGAAGCGGTACAATGAGCAGTTCTTC | CSAKIFGGTSGKRYNEQFF
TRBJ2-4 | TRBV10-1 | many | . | TGCGCCAGCCGAGCAATAAAGGGGGGATTAGCCAAAAACATTCAGTACTTC | CASRAIKGGLAKNIQYF
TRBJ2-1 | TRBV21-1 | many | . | TGTGCCAGCAGCAAAGCCACTAGCGGGAGGAACGATGAGCAGTTCTTC | CASSKATSGRNDEQFF
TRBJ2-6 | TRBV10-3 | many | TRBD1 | TGTGCCATGGCCCGGGACAGGGGGGGTGGGGCCAACGTCCTGACTTTC | CAMARDRGGGANVLTF
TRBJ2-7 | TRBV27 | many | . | TGTGCCAGCAGCCCCTCATCTCGCTACGAGCAGTACTTC | CASSPSSRYEQYF
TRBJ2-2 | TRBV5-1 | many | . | TGCGCCAGCACCAAGGACACCCTAGGGGGGGAGCTGTTTTTT | CASTKDTLGGELFF
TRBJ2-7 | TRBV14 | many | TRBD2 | TGTGCCAGCAGCCCCTACGGGGCTAGCGGGAACGAGCAGTACTTC | CASSPYGASGNEQYF
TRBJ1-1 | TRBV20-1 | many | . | TGCAGTGCTAGAGAAAGGGGCCCCTACACTGAAGCTTTCTTT | CSARERGPYTEAFF
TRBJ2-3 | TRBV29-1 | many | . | TGCACTACACGTTTGGCCGGAGAGCCGCAGTATTTT | CTTRLAGEPQYF
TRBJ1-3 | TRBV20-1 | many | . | TGCAGTGCTAGAGGGAACAGGGATTTCTCTGGAAACACCATATATTTT | CSARGNRDFSGNTIYF
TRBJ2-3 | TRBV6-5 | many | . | TGTGCCAGCAGTTACTCCCGGACAGAGTCCATCACAGATACGCAGTATTTT | CASSYSRTESITDTQYF
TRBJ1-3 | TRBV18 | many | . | TGTGCCAGCTCACCCTCTTACGGCTCTGGAAACACCATATATTTT | CASSPSYGSGNTIYF
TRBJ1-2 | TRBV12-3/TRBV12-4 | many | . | TGTGCCAGCAGTTTAGGACCGACAGATAGGCCGCGCGGCTACACCTTC | CASSLGPTDRPRGYTF
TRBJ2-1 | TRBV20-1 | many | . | TGCAGTGCTAGATTCCCAGAGGGGTCCTACAATGAGCAGTTCTTC | CSARFPEGSYNEQFF
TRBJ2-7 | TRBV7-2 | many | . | TGTGCCAGCAGATTGCTAACGAGCTCCTACGAGCAGTACTTC | CASRLLTSSYEQYF
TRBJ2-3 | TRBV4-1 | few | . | TGCGCCAGCAGCCAAGTGCAATTCCGGACTCGACGCACAGATACGCAGTATTTT | CASSQVQFRTRRTDTQYF
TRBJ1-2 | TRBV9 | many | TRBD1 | TGTGCCAGCACCGAGGACAGGGGAGGCTATGGCTACACCTTC | CASTEDRGGYGYTF
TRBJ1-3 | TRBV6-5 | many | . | TGTGCCAGCAGGCCTCACGAGGACAGCTCTGGAAACACCATATATTTT | CASRPHEDSSGNTIYF
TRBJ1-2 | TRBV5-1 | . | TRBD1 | TGCGCCAGCAACTACGGGACAGGCGGTAATGGCTACACCTTC | CASNYGTGGNGYTF
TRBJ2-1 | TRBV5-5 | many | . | TGTGCCAGCAGCTTGGGTGTGGATACGACCTACAATGAGCAGTTCTTC | CASSLGVDTTYNEQFF
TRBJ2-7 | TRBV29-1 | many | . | TGCAGCGCCCTAGGAGGGGGGAGGTCAACCTACGAGCAGTACTTC | CSALGGGRSTYEQYF
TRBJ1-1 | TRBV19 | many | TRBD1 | TGTGCCAGTAGTATTGCTCAGGGGGCAGATTTGACTGAAGCTTTCTTT | CASSIAQGADLTEAFF
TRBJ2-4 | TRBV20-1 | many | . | TGCAGTGCTAGCCGAAACATTCAGTACTTC | CSASRNIQYF
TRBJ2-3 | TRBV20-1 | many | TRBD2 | TGCAGTGCTAGGTGGGCTAGCGGGGCCACAGATACGCAGTATTTT | CSARWASGATDTQYF
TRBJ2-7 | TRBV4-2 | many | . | TGTGCCAGCAGCCAAGGACTAGTAGAGTCCTACGAGCAGTACTTC | CASSQGLVESYEQYF
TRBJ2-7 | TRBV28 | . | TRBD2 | TGTGCCAGCAGTTTACGAGCGGGAGGGTGGTTCTACTACTACGAGCAGTACTTC | CASSLRAGGWFYYYEQYF